This TCR beta chain was identified in a study of T cell clones after liver transplantation (dated by TCRdb to between 2019 and 2020). A note on the overall study: The samples were obtained from ITN030ST, a randomized trial that attempted immunosuppression withdrawal within 2 years after liver transplantation. Of the eight recipients, three were HCV-positive, while the remaining recipients had been transplanted for non-autoimmune, non-viral indications. Donor-reactive T cell clones were identified using TCRbeta sequencing after a pre-transplant mixed lymphocyte reaction and were then followed in post-transplant blood. As an antigen-independent comparator for the donor-reactive sequences, third party-reactive TCRbeta sequences from pre-transplant MLRs were identified as well. Blood samples were collected pre-transplant, pre-randomization before withdrawal, and post-randomization after either complete withdrawal or failed withdrawal. Subjects received no induction therapy and standard immunosuppression until randomization at 12-24 months post-transplant. Tolerance was defined as complete immunosuppression withdrawal for at least one year with no rise in liver enzymes beyond twice the upper limit of normal. A cohort of 8 liver transplant recipients was studied, of whom 3 were classified as tolerant and 5 as non-tolerant. The investigation overall reported the following: Without allograft tissue specimens, donor-reactive T cells may have migrated into the graft rather than being deleted. The conclusions were considered preliminary, being limited by small, heterogeneous patient numbers and non-standardized post-transplant time points. When repertoire turnover was accounted for, significantly reduced detection of donor-reactive sequences was found in 7 of 8 subjects for CD4 and in 8 of 8 subjects for CD8. Low numbers of available donor cells limited the measurable donor-reactive repertoire in a couple of subjects. Donor-reactive sequences declined more than third party-reactive ones, suggesting partial antigen-specific deletion unrelated to withdrawal success. In 5 of 8 subjects, circulating donor-reactive CD4 TCRbeta sequences decreased significantly after transplant, regardless of tolerance or HCV status.

Frozen genomic DNA underwent high-throughput TCRbeta CDR3 sequencing by immunoSEQ, including PCR amplification, mapping, bias correction and internal controls. The authors' analysis ran thus. Productive rearrangements were retained, and unique TCRbeta sequences were defined by the CDR3 nucleotide sequence together with the V and J gene. For classification of a sequence as donor-reactive, at least 5-fold expansion in CFSE-low cells relative to unstimulated pre-transplant cells and a frequency of at least 0.01% were required. Per-subject minimum frequency thresholds, based on the lowest-template unstimulated sample, ensured at least 90% detection power. Repertoire turnover was measured by Jensen-Shannon divergence between the top 1000 TCRbeta sequences post- and pre-transplant. Changes in detection of donor-reactive sequences were assessed with two-sided Fisher's exact tests. What TCRdb holds here is the immuneACCESS table cut down to in-frame rearrangements. Part of the clones is not present; checked against another copy, under half of the missing clones reflect an unresolved V gene, and the others are unexplained. V and J calls and clone size follow that table, whereas D and trimming were derived from the DNA. The sample has 85,000 to 110,000 clones on record, under 90% of them singletons. The ten largest clones take up approximately 2.9% of the sample.

Thawed unstimulated PBMCs were stained for CD3, CD4 and CD8 and FACS-sorted into CD3+CD4+ and CD3+CD8+ populations. All 8 studied subjects were randomized to withdrawal of immunosuppression. The Qiagen DNeasy Blood and Tissue Kit was used for isolation of genomic DNA. Looking up the germline V gene (reference sequence) yields CDR1 SGHNT and CDR2 YYREEE. V and J are truncated by 1 base and 2 bases respectively, leaving an intervening sequence of 10 bases. From its cysteine to its phenylalanine, the CDR3 spans 14 amino acids. Of the read, only the CDR3 DNA is kept; its 42 bases are in frame from base 1. As to this clone: The antigen this receptor binds is unknown. Nothing much larger sits one base from this clone, and base qualities are not available.

The specimen comprised CD4+ T cells from blood, sampled roughly 50 months after liver transplant. The V and J genes are TRBV5-4 and TRBJ2-7, with no confident D gene call. The TCR was taken from a human patient who received a liver transplant. After a transplant, some T cells may be the graft donor's own cells. The nucleotide sequence is TGTGCCAGCAGCTTGACGCTGCCTCCCTACGAGCAGTACTTC. This gives the protein CASSLTLPPYEQYF.